This T cell receptor (beta chain) was captured in a study of technical replicates of blood from a handful of donors. Here immunoSEQ multiplex PCR was the method, and the copy in TCRdb shows in-frame clones only, minus some. The table includes some 60,000 clones, about 95% detected once. Trimming shortened V by 4 bases and J by 4 bases, and 13 bases separated the two germline ends. Germline V gene data show CDR1 as LGHNA and CDR2 as YSLEER. There are 14 residues in the CDR3. The origin of this receptor is a human donor in good health. Some clones in this sample may be carry-over from other donors' samples. J is TRBJ1-2 and V is TRBV4-3; D remains unclear. Sequencing input: PBMCs. CDR3 in DNA: TGCGCCAGCAGCCTCCAGGCTATGTCCTATGGCTACACCTTC. Its translation: CASSLQAMSYGYTF.